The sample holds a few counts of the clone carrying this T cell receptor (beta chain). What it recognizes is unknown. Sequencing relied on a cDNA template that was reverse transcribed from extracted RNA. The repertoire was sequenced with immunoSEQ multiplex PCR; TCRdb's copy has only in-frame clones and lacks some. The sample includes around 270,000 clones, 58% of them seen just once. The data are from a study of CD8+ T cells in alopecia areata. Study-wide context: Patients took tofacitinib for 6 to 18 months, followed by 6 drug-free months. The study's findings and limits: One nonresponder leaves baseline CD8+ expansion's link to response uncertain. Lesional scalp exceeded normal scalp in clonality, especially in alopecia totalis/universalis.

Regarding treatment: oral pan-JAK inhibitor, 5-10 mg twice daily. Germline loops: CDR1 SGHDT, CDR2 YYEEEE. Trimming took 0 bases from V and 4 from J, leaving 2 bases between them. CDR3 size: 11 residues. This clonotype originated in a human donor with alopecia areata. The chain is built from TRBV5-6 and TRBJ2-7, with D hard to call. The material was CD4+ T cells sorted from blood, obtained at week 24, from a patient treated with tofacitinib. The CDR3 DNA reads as TGTGCCAGCAGCTTGGAGTACGAGCAGTACTTC. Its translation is CASSLEYEQYF. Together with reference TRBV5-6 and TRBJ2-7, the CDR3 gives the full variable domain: DAGVTQSPTHLIKTRGQQVTLRCSPKSGHDTVSWYQQALGQGPQFIFQYYEEEERQRGNFPDRFSGHQFPNYSSELNVNALLLGDSALYLCASSLEYEQYFGPGTRLTVT.